Given below is one T cell receptor (beta chain) in context. This entry is derived from a study of CD8+ T cells in alopecia areata. This CDR3 spans 13 amino acids. Germline lookup yields CDR1 MNHEY and CDR2 SMNVEV (reference sequence). Trimming pared 5 bases from V and 8 bases from J, leaving 15 bases between. RNA was extracted and reverse transcribed into cDNA as the sequencing template. Profiled with immunoSEQ multiplex PCR; TCRdb holds only in-frame clones, not every one. The data show 150,000 or so clones, about 87% seen once. This receptor was obtained from a human donor with alopecia areata. V usage is TRBV27 and J usage is TRBJ1-2; D is uncertain. The input for sequencing was CD8+ T cells sorted from blood, taken at week 0. The CDR3 region is CASSPVGVRGYTF. The CDR3 nucleotides read TGTGCCAGCAGTCCCGTCGGGGTGCGCGGCTACACCTTC.